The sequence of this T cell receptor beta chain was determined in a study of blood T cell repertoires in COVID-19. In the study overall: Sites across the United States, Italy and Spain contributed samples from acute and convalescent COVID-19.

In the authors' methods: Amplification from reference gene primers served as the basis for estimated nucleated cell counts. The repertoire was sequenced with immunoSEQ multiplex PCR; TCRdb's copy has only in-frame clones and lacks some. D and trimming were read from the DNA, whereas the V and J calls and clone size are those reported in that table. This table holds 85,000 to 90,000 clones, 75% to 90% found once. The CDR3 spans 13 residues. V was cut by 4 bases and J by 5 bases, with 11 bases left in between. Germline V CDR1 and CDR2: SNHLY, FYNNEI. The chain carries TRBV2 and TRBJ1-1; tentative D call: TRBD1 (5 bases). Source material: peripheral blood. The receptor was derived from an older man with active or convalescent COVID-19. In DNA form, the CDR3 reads TGTGCCAGCAGTGTGGAAGGGGTGACTGAAGCTTTCTTT. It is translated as CASSVEGVTEAFF.